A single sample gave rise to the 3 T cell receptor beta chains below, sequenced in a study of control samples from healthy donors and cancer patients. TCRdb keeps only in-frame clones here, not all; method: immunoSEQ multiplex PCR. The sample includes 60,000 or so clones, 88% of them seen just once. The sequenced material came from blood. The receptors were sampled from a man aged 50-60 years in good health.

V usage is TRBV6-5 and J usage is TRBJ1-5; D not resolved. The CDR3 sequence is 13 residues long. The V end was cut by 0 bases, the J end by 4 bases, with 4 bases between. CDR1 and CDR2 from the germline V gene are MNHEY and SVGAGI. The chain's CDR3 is CASSYSENQPQHF. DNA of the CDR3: TGTGCCAGCAGTTACTCCGAGAATCAGCCCCAGCATTTT.

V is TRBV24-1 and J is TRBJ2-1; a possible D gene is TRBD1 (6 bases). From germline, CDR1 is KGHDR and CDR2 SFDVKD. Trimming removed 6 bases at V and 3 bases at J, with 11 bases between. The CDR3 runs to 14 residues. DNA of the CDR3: TGTGCCACCAGTCGGGTAGGGGGCTACAATGAGCAGTTCTTC. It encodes CATSRVGGYNEQFF.

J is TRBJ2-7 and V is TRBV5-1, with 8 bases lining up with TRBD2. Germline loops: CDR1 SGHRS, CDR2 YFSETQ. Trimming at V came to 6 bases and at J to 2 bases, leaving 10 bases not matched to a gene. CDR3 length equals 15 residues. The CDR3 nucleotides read TGCGCCAGCACCATGGGGGGAGCGGGGGCCTACGAGCAGTACTTC. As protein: CASTMGGAGAYEQYF.